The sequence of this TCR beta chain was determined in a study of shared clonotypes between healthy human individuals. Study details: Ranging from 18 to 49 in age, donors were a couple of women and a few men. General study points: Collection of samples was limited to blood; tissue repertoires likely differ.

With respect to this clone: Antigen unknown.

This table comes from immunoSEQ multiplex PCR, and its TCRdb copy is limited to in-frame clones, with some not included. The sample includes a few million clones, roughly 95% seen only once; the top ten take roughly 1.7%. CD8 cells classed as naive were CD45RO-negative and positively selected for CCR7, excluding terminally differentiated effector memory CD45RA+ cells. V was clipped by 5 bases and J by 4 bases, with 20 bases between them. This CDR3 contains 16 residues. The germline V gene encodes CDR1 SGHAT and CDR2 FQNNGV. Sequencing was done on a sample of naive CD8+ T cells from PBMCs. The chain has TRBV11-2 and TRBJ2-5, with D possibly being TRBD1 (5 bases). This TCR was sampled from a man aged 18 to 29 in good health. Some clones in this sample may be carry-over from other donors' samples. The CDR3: CASSLLWHRKTETQYF. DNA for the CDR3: TGTGCCAGCAGCCTCCTATGGCACAGGAAGACAGAGACCCAGTACTTC. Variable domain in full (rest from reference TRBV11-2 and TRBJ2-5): EAGVAQSPRYKIIEKRQSVAFWCNPISGHATLYWYQQILGQGPKLLIQFQNNGVVDDSQLPKDRFSAERLKGVDSTLKIQPAKLEDSAVYLCASSLLWHRKTETQYFGPGTRLLVL.